Each of the 11 T cell receptor beta chains below was sequenced from the same sample in a study of blood T cell repertoires in COVID-19. This table comes from immunoSEQ multiplex PCR, and its TCRdb copy is limited to in-frame clones, with some not included. Among about 350,000 clones, about 88% were seen once, and the ten largest hold around 3%. Sequencing used PBMCs or T cells enriched from blood (not recorded which). These receptors were taken from a woman aged 25 to 39 who had recovered from COVID-19.

V gene TRBV7-2 combines with J gene TRBJ2-2; possibly TRBD1 for D (5 bases). CDR1 and CDR2 from the germline V gene are SGHTA and FQGNSA. The V and J ends lost 1 base and 4 bases respectively, with 13 bases between them. The CDR3 is made up of 16 amino acids. Here the CDR3 DNA reads TGTGCCAGCAGCTTAGTAGTTCAGGGTGGCACCGGGGAGCTGTTTTTT. It yields the protein CASSLVVQGGTGELFF. The full variable domain, in which reference TRBV7-2 and TRBJ2-2 provide the parts outside the CDR3, is GAGVSQSPSNKVTEKGKDVELRCDPISGHTALYWYRQSLGQGLEFLIYFQGNSAPDKSGLPSDRFSAERTGGSVSTLTIQRTQQEDSAVYLCASSLVVQGGTGELFFGEGSRLTVL.

This chain links TRBV12-3 or TRBV12-4 with TRBJ2-1; D might be TRBD1 (5 bases). The CDR3 length is 13 residues. Trimming removed 4 bases from V and 6 bases from J, with 10 bases in between. CDR3 nucleotides: TGTGCCAGCAGTTGGACAAGCCCCAATGAGCAGTTCTTC. This codes for CASSWTSPNEQFF.

This clone was counted only a few times. The rearrangement links TRBV30 to TRBJ1-2; the match to TRBD1 covers 9 bases. V shed 0 bases, J shed 6 bases, and the junction held 5 bases outside the gene matches. Germline loops: CDR1 GTSNPN, CDR2 SVGIG (reference sequence). The CDR3 is made up of 14 amino acids. CDR3 in DNA: TGTGCCTGGAGTGTACGGGACAGGGTTCATGGCTACACCTTC. Its translation: CAWSVRDRVHGYTF.

The rearrangement links TRBV5-1 to TRBJ1-1; a weak D match, TRBD1 (6 bases). The CDR3 length is 15 residues. V was trimmed by 4 bases and J by 2 bases, leaving 15 bases between them. Germline assignment: CDR1 SGHRS and CDR2 YFSETQ. CDR3 sequence reads: CASSHGQPLNTEAFF. CDR3 nucleotides: TGCGCCAGCAGCCACGGACAGCCTCTAAACACTGAAGCTTTCTTT. Full variable domain (outside the CDR3, taken from reference TRBV5-1 and TRBJ1-1): KAGVTQTPRYLIKTRGQQVTLSCSPISGHRSVSWYQQTPGQGLQFLFEYFSETQRNKGNFPGRFSGRQFSNSRSEMNVSTLELGDSALYLCASSHGQPLNTEAFFGQGTRLTVV.

V is TRBV24-1 and J is TRBJ2-3, with TRBD2 matching 14 bases. The V segment lost 1 base and the J segment 4 bases; nucleotides outside the gene matches: 9. The CDR3 is made up of 19 amino acids. The V gene's germline CDR1 is KGHDR and CDR2 SFDVKD. The CDR3: CATSDLQTSGRAGADTQYF. CDR3 sequence (DNA): TGTGCCACCAGTGATTTACAGACTAGCGGGAGGGCCGGGGCAGATACGCAGTATTTT.

The CDR3 reads CASSGDSQDYGYTF. As DNA, the CDR3 is TGTGCCAGCAGCGGGGACAGCCAAGACTATGGCTACACCTTC. This chain joins TRBV11-2 and TRBJ1-2; 7 bases map to TRBD1. J was trimmed by 3 bases and V by 5 bases; bases with no gene match: 6. Germline CDR1 SGHAT, CDR2 FQNNGV. The CDR3 consists of 14 residues.

This clone was observed a few times. The chain couples TRBV10-3 to TRBJ1-1; 8 bases line up with TRBD1. The CDR3 is made up of 15 amino acids. V lost 6 bases to trimming and J lost 0 bases; unmatched junction nucleotides: 6. CDR1 is ENHRY and CDR2 is SYGVKD in the germline V gene. DNA of the CDR3: TGTGCCATCAGAGAAGCGACAGGGGTGAACACTGAAGCTTTCTTT. This gives the protein CAIREATGVNTEAFF.

The V call is TRBV4-1, the J call TRBJ2-1, with 8 bases that match TRBD1. Germline CDR1 reads MGHRA; CDR2 reads YSYEKL. V lost 3 bases and J lost 7; bases outside the gene matches: 5. The CDR3 is 14 amino acids. Here the CDR3 reads CASSHRQGANEQFF. In DNA, the CDR3 is TGCGCCAGCAGCCATCGGCAGGGGGCAAATGAGCAGTTCTTC.

The DNA for the CDR3 is TGTGCCAGCAGCCGGACTAGCTACACAGATACGCAGTATTTT. Its translation is CASSRTSYTDTQYF. V and J are TRBV5-8 and TRBJ2-3; 8 nucleotides align to TRBD2. The CDR3 totals 14 residues. V lost 4 bases and J lost 2; bases outside the gene matches: 3. Germline CDR1 and CDR2: SGHTS and YDEGEE.

The V and J genes are TRBV7-9 and TRBJ2-1; 7 nucleotides line up with TRBD2. V was pared by 5 bases and J by 0 bases, with 10 bases of the junction left unmatched. The length of the CDR3 is 17 residues. Germline CDR1 reads SEHNR; CDR2 reads FQNEAQ (reference sequence). The CDR3 DNA sequence: TGTGCCAGCAGCCCCCCTAGCGGATTCAGCTCCTACAATGAGCAGTTCTTC. It codes for CASSPPSGFSSYNEQFF.

The V gene is TRBV15, the J gene TRBJ2-7; the D is unclear. V gave up 0 bases and J gave up 3 bases, with 6 bases separating them. Germline CDR1 reads LNHNV; CDR2 reads YYDKDF (reference sequence). The CDR3 contains 13 residues. The CDR3 here is CATSRDPSYEQYF. The CDR3, as DNA: TGTGCCACCAGCAGAGATCCCAGCTACGAGCAGTACTTC.